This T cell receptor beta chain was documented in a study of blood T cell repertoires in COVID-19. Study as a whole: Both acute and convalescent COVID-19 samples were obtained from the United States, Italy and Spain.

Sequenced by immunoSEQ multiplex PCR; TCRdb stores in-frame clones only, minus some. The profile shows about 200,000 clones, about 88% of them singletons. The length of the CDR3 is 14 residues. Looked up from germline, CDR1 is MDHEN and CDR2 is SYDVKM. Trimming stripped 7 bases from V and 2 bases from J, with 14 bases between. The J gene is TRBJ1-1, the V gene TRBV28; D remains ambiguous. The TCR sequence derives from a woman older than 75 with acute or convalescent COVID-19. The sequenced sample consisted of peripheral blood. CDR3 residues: CASTSPGDNTEAFF. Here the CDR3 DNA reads TGTGCCAGCACCTCCCCGGGAGACAACACTGAAGCTTTCTTT. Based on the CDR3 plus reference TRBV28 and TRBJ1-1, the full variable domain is DVKVTQSSRYLVKRTGEKVFLECVQDMDHENMFWYRQDPGLGLRLIYFSYDVKMKEKGDIPEGYSVSREKKERFSLILESASTNQTSMYLCASTSPGDNTEAFFGQGTRLTVV.